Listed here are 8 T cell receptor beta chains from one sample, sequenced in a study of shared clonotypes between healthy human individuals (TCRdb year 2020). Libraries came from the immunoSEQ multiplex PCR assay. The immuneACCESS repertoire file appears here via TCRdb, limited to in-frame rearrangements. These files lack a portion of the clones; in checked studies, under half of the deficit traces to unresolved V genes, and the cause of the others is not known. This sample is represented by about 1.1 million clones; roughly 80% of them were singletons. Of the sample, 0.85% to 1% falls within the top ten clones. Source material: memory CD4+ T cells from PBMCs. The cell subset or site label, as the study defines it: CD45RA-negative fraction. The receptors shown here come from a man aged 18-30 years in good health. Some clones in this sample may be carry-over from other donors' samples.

Written as DNA, the CDR3 is TGCGCCAGCAGCCAACTACTAGGAACCCAAGAGACCCAGTACTTC. Its protein is CASSQLLGTQETQYF. The gene calls are TRBV4-1 and TRBJ2-5; TRBD2 might be the D (5 bases). Looked up from germline, CDR1 is MGHRA and CDR2 is YSYEKL. V lost 2 bases and J 1 base, leaving 11 bases between the germline ends. This CDR3 contains 15 residues.

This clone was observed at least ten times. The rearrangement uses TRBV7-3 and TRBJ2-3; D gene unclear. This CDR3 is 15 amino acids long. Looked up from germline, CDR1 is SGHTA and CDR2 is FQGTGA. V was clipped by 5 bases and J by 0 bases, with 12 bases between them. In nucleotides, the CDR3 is TGTGCCAGCAGCCCATACACTACTAGCACAGATACGCAGTATTTT. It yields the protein CASSPYTTSTDTQYF.

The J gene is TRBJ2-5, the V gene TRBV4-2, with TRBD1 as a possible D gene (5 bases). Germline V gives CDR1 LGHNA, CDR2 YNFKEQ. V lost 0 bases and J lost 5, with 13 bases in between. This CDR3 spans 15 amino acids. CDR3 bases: TGTGCCAGCAGCCAAGATAAAGATGGGGCTGAGACCCAGTACTTC. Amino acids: CASSQDKDGAETQYF.

The CDR3 nucleotides are TGCGCCAGCAGCCAACTGGGAGGTAGTGGCTACACCTTC. Its translation is CASSQLGGSGYTF. The chain is built from TRBV4-1 and TRBJ1-2; unclear D gene. The V and J ends lost 2 bases and 7 bases respectively, with 11 bases between them. The CDR3 is made up of 13 amino acids. Looked up from germline, CDR1 is MGHRA and CDR2 is YSYEKL.

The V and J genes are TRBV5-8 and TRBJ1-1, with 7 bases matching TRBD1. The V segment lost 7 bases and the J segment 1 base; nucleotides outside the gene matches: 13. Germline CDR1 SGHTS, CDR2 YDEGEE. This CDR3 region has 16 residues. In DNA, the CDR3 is TGTGCCAGCTTAGGGGGCAGGCACTACACGAACACTGAAGCTTTCTTT. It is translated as CASLGGRHYTNTEAFF.

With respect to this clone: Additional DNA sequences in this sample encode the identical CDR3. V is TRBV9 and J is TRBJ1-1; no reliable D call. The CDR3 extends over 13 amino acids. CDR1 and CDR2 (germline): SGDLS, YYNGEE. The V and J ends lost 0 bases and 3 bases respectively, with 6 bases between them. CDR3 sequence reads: CASSVGTDTEAFF. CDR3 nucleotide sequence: TGTGCCAGCAGCGTAGGGACCGACACTGAAGCTTTCTTT.

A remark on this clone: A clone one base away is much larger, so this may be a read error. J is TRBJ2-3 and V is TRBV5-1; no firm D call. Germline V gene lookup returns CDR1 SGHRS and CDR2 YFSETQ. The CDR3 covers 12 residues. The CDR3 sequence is CVSSLGQDTQYF. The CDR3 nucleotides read TGCGTCAGCAGCTTGGGTCAGGATACGCAGTATTTT.

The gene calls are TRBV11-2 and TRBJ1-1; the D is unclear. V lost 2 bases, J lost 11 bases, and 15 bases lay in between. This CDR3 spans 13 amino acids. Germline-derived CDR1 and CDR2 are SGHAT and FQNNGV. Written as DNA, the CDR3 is TGTGCCAGCAGCTTATGGTCGGAGGGCGGGGCTTTCTTT. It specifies CASSLWSEGGAFF.